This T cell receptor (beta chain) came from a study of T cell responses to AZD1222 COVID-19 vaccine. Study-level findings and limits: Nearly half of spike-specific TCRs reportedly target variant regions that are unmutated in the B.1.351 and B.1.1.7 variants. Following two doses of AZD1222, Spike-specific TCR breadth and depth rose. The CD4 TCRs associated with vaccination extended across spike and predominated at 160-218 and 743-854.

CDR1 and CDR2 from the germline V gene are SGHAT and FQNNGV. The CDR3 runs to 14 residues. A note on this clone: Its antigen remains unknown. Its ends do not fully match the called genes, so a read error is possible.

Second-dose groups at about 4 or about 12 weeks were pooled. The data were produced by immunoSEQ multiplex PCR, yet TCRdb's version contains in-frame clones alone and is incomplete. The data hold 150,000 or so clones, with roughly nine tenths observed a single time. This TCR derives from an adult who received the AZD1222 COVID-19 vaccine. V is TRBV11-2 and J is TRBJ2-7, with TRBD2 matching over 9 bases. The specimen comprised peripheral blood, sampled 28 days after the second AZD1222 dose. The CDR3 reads CASSLVVRASGKSF. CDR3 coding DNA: TGTGCCAGCAGCTTAGTGGTCCGGGCTAGCGGGAAAAGCTTC.